This T cell receptor (beta chain) emerged from a study of blood T cell repertoires in COVID-19. Looking at the study overall: Material from acute and convalescent COVID-19 was sourced from the United States, Italy and Spain. The analysed material was cDNA or gDNA that came from T cells, B-cell-depleted T cells, or PBMCs.

Profiled with immunoSEQ multiplex PCR; TCRdb holds only in-frame clones, not every one. Among a few hundred thousand clones listed, approximately 89% were seen once. The J segment lost 6 bases and the V segment lost 3 bases, leaving 11 bases of the junction unmatched. Germline CDR1 and CDR2: SGDLS and YYNGEE. CDR3 length: 17 residues. The TCR sequence derives from a woman aged 45 to 65 with acute or convalescent COVID-19. Specimen: peripheral blood. The rearrangement joins TRBV9 to TRBJ2-1; 11 bases align to TRBD2. CDR3 loop: CASSARTSGSLANEQFF. CDR3 bases: TGTGCCAGCAGCGCCCGAACTAGCGGGAGTCTGGCCAATGAGCAGTTCTTC.